This note documents a single TCR beta chain sequence. Germline lookup yields CDR1 LNHDA and CDR2 SQIVND (reference sequence). V trimming: 6 bases; J trimming: 2 bases; junction bases outside the gene matches: 4. This CDR3 region has 13 residues. The sample is drawn from a study of T cell responses to AZD1222 COVID-19 vaccine. Repertoires were generated with immunoSEQ multiplex PCR, while TCRdb's copy carries only in-frame clones and drops some. This table holds some 130,000 clones, about 80% found once. The J gene is TRBJ2-7, the V gene TRBV19, with 7 positions matching TRBD1. The sample here was peripheral blood, taken on day 0 of AZD1222 vaccination. The origin of this receptor is an adult in good health. The CDR3 DNA reads as TGTGCCAGTAGCAGGACAGGCGCCTACGAGCAGTACTTC. This encodes CASSRTGAYEQYF.